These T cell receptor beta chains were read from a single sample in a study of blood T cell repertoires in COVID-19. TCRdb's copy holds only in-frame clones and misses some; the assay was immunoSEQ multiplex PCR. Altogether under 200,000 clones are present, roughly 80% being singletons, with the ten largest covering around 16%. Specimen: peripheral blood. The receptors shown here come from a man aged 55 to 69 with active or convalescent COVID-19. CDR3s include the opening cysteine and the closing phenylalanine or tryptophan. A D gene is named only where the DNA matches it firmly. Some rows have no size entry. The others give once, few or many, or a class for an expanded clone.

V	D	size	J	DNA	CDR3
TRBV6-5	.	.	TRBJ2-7	TGTGCCAGCAGACGCACCGGGGGGCCCTACGAGCAGTACTTC	CASRRTGGPYEQYF
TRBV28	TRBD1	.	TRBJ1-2	TGTGCCAGCACAGGGACAGGGGATGGCTACACCTTC	CASTGTGDGYTF
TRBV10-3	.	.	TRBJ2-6	TGTGCCATCACCCGGGACTCTGGCCGTGGGGCCAACGTCCTGACTTTC	CAITRDSGRGANVLTF
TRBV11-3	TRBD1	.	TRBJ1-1	TGTGCCAGCAGCTTAGGGGGGACAGAGAACACTGAAGCTTTCTTT	CASSLGGTENTEAFF
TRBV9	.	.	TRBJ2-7	TGTGCCAGCAGCCCTGACGGAGCACCCTACGAGCAGTACTTC	CASSPDGAPYEQYF
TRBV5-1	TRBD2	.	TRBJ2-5	TGCGCCAGCAGGCGCACCGCGGGGGGGCAAGAGACCCAGTACTTC	CASRRTAGGQETQYF
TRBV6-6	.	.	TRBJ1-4	TGTGCCAGCAGCCTTCCCCGGCGGGGTCAGAGTGAAAAACTGTTTTTT	CASSLPRRGQSEKLFF
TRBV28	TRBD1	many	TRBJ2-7	TGTGCCAAACAGGACAGGGTAACCTACGAGCAGTACTTC	CAKQDRVTYEQYF
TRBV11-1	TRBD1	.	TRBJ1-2	TGTGCCAGCAGCGGGACAGGGGTAGGGACTAACTATGGCTACACCTTC	CASSGTGVGTNYGYTF
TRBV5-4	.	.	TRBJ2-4	TGTGCCAGCAGCTCGAGACGGGGGGCGGGCAAAAACATTCAGTACTTC	CASSSRRGAGKNIQYF
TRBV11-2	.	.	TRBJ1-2	TGTGCCAGCAGCCGCTCTCGGGGAAACTATGGCTACACCTTC	CASSRSRGNYGYTF
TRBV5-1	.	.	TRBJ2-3	TGCGCCAGCTCCCTGGAGGGGCCCCACACAGATACGCAGTATTTT	CASSLEGPHTDTQYF
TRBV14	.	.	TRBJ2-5	TGTGCCAGCAGCGAACTCGAAGTAGCGGACCAAGAGACCCAGTACTTC	CASSELEVADQETQYF
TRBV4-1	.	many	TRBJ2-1	TGCGCCAGCAGCCAAGAGTTAATTGGCCAGTACAATGAGCAGTTCTTC	CASSQELIGQYNEQFF
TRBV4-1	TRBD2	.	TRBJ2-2	TGCGCCAGCAGCCAAGATAACAGCGGGAGAACCGGGGAGCTGTTTTTT	CASSQDNSGRTGELFF
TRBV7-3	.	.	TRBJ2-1	TGTGCCAGCAGCTTAGAGCCGGCAGGTGAGCAGTTCTTC	CASSLEPAGEQFF
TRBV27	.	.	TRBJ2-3	TGTGCCAGCAGTTTTGGGAGGTCCTACACAGATACGCAGTATTTT	CASSFGRSYTDTQYF
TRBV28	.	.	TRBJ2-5	TGTGCCAGCAGTCGAATCGGGACATCTCAAGAGACCCAGTACTTC	CASSRIGTSQETQYF
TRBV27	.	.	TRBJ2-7	TGTGCCAGCAGTCCACTGGCAGGGGCTCCCTACGAGCAGTACTTC	CASSPLAGAPYEQYF
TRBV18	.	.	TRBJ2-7	TGTGCCAGCTCACCAGGGACTTCCAGCCAATACGAGCAGTACTTC	CASSPGTSSQYEQYF
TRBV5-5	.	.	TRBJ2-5	TGTGCCAGCAGCTTGGTTCGCAGGGAAGAGACCCAGTACTTC	CASSLVRREETQYF
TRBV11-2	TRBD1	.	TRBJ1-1	TGTGCCAGCAGCTCAGACCCTCCCGGGACAGGGACTCCGCGTGAAGCTTTCTTT	CASSSDPPGTGTPREAFF
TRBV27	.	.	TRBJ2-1	TGTGCCAGCAGCCCGGAGGTCTCCTACAATGAGCAGTTCTTC	CASSPEVSYNEQFF
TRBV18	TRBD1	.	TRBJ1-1	TGTGCCAGCTCACCACCGACAGGGGGGAGGGGCACTGAAGCTTTCTTT	CASSPPTGGRGTEAFF
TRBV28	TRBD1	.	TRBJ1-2	TGTGCCAGCGACCCCGGGACAGGGGACCGCTATGGCTACACCTTC	CASDPGTGDRYGYTF
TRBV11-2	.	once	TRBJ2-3	TGTGCCAGCAGCTTAGGACAGTACACAGATACGCAGTATTTT	CASSLGQYTDTQYF
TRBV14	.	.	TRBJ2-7	TGTGCCAGCAGCCAACGTGGACTCTCCTACGAGCAGTACTTC	CASSQRGLSYEQYF
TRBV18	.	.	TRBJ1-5	TGTGCCAGCTCACCTTCAGATAGCAATCAGCCCCAGCATTTT	CASSPSDSNQPQHF
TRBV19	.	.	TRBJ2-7	TGTGCCAGTAGCTGGGGCAGGGACTACGAGCAGTACTTC	CASSWGRDYEQYF
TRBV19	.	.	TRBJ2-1	TGTGCCAGTAGCCGTCAAGGGTGGAGGGTGGAAAATGAGCAGTTCTTC	CASSRQGWRVENEQFF
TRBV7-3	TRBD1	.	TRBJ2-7	TGTGCCAGCAGCTTAACGGGACAGGCCTACGAGCAGTACTTC	CASSLTGQAYEQYF
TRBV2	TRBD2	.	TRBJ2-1	TGTGCCAGCAGTCGGCAGGCTAGCGGCTACAATGAGCAGTTCTTC	CASSRQASGYNEQFF
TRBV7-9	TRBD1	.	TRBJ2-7	TGTGCCAGCAGCTCCAGGGACAGCCAATCCTACGAGCAGTACTTC	CASSSRDSQSYEQYF
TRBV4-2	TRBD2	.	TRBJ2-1	TGTGCCAGCAGCCGCCCGGGACTAGCCCGCAATGAGCAGTTCTTC	CASSRPGLARNEQFF
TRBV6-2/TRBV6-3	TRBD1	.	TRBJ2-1	TGTGCCAGCAGTTCATCCGGGACAGATGGAATGAGGCAGTTCTTC	CASSSSGTDGMRQFF
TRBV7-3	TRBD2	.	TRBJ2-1	TGTGCCAGCAGCCAACAGCGGGAGTACAATGAGCAGTTCTTC	CASSQQREYNEQFF
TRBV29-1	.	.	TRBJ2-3	TGCAGCGTTGAATTCGGGCAGGGTACGCAGTATTTT	CSVEFGQGTQYF
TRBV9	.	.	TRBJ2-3	TGTGCCAGCAGCGCTGGGTTGCACAGCTTAAGCACAGATACGCAGTATTTT	CASSAGLHSLSTDTQYF
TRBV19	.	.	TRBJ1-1	TGTGCCAGTAATAACAGGGACACTGAAGCTTTCTTT	CASNNRDTEAFF
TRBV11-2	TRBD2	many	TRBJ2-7	TGTGCCAGCAGCTTAGATAAACTAGCGGGAGTAGAAGAGCAGTACTTC	CASSLDKLAGVEEQYF
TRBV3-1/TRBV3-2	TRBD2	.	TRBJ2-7	TGTGCCAGCAGCCAAACTGGGAGCGGGAGCCGCGAGCAGTACTTC	CASSQTGSGSREQYF
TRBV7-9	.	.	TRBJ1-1	TGTGCCAGCAGTCAGGGGAGGGGCACTGAAGCTTTCTTT	CASSQGRGTEAFF
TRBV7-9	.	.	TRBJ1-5	TGTGCCAGCAGCTTAACCACAAATCAGCCCCAGCATTTT	CASSLTTNQPQHF
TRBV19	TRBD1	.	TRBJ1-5	TGTGCCAGCAGATCCGGGACAGGGCCATGGGGGGGCAATCAGCCCCAGCATTTT	CASRSGTGPWGGNQPQHF
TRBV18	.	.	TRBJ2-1	TGTGCCAGCTCACCACGTATGGAGGGAGGATTCAATGAGCAGTTCTTC	CASSPRMEGGFNEQFF
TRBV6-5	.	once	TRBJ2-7	TGTGCCATCGGGACACCCTCCTACGAGCAGTACTTC	CAIGTPSYEQYF
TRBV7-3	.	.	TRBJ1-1	TGTGCCAGCAGCTTAGCAGGGTTTGATGCTTTCTTT	CASSLAGFDAFF
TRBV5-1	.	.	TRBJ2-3	TGCGCCAGCAACGAAGCGCCCTCGGGCACAGATACGCAGTATTTT	CASNEAPSGTDTQYF